What follows are 2 T cell receptor beta chains derived from one specimen sequenced in a study of PD-1 blockade in classical Hodgkin lymphoma. Patients all relapsed after autologous stem cell transplantation, and there was variation in brentuximab vedotin exposure. The repertoire was sequenced with immunoSEQ multiplex PCR; TCRdb's copy has only in-frame clones and lacks some. Of some 50,000 clones listed, approximately 70% are singletons. This sample comprised peripheral blood mononuclear cells (PBMCs), obtained at baseline. The receptors originated from a human donor with classical Hodgkin lymphoma.

The chain couples TRBV11-2 to TRBJ2-2; no clear D. Germline V gene sequence: CDR1 SGHAT, CDR2 FQNNGV. Deletions cut 4 bases from V and 2 bases from J, with 14 bases between. The CDR3 is 16 amino acids. The CDR3 loop is CASSWELALNTGELFF. The CDR3 DNA is TGTGCCAGCAGCTGGGAATTGGCCCTAAACACCGGGGAGCTGTTTTTT. Variable domain in full (rest from reference TRBV11-2 and TRBJ2-2): EAGVAQSPRYKIIEKRQSVAFWCNPISGHATLYWYQQILGQGPKLLIQFQNNGVVDDSQLPKDRFSAERLKGVDSTLKIQPAKLEDSAVYLCASSWELALNTGELFFGEGSRLTVL.

The genes are TRBV5-6 and TRBJ2-6; the D is unclear. This CDR3 is 16 amino acids long. CDR1 is SGHDT and CDR2 is YYEEEE in the germline V gene. Trimming removed 1 base from V and 1 base from J, with 9 bases in between. The CDR3 nucleotides read TGTGCCAGCAGCTTGATTTTACAATCTGGGGCCAACGTCCTGACTTTC. It specifies CASSLILQSGANVLTF. Complete variable domain (other parts from reference TRBV5-6 and TRBJ2-6): DAGVTQSPTHLIKTRGQQVTLRCSPKSGHDTVSWYQQALGQGPQFIFQYYEEEERQRGNFPDRFSGHQFPNYSSELNVNALLLGDSALYLCASSLILQSGANVLTFGAGSRLTVL.